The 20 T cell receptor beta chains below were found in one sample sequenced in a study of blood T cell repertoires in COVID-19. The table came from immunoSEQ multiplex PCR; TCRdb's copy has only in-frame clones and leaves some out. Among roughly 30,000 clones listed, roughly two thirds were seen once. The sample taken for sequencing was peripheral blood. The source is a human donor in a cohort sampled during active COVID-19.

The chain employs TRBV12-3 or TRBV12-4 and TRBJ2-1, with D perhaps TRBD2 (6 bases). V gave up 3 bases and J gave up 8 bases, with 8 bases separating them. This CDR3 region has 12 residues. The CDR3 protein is CASSLGGDEQFF. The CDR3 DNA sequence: TGTGCCAGCAGTTTGGGCGGGGATGAGCAGTTCTTC.

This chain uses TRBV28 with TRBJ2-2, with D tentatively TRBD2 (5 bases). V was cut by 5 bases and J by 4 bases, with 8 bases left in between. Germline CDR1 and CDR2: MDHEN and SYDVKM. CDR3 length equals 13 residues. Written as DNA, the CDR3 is TGTGCCAGCAGTGGAGGCGGCACCGGGGAGCTGTTTTTT. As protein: CASSGGGTGELFF.

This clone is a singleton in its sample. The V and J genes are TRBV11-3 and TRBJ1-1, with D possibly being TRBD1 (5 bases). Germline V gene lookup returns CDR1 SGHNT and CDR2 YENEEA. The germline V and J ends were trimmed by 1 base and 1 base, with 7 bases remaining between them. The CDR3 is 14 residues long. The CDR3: CASSLGQGNTEAFF. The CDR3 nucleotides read TGTGCCAGCAGCTTAGGGCAGGGGAACACTGAAGCTTTCTTT.

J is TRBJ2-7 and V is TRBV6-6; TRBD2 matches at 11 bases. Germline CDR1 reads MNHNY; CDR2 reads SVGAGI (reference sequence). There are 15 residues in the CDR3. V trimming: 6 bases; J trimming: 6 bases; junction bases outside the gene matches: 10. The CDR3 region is CASSQGLAGPGEQYF. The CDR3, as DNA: TGTGCCAGCAGCCAAGGACTAGCGGGCCCTGGCGAGCAGTACTTC.

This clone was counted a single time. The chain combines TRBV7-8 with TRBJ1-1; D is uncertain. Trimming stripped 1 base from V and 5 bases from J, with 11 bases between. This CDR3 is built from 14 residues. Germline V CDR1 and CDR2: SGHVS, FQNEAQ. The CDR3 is CASSLVGERTEAFF. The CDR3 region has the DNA TGTGCCAGCAGCTTAGTCGGGGAGAGAACTGAAGCTTTCTTT.

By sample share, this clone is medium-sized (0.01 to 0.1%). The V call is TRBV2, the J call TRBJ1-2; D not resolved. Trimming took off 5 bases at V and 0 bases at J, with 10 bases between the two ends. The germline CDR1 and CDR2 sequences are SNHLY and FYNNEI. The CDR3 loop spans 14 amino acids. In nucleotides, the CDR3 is TGTGCCAGCAGTATCTCTCCGGCTAACTATGGCTACACCTTC. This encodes CASSISPANYGYTF.

This chain's CDR3 is CASSLFVGGQNNEQFF. The DNA of the CDR3 is TGTGCCAGCAGCTTATTCGTGGGAGGGCAAAACAATGAGCAGTTCTTC. The gene calls are TRBV7-9 and TRBJ2-1, with TRBD2 identical over 7 bases. Germline-derived CDR1 and CDR2 are SEHNR and FQNEAQ (reference sequence). This CDR3 spans 16 amino acids. V gave up 2 bases and J gave up 5 bases; unmatched junction bases: 9.

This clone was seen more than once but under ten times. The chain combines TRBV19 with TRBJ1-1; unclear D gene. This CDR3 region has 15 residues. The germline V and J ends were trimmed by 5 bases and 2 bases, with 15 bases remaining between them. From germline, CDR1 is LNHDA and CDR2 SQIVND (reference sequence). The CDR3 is CASSLYTGGNTEAFF. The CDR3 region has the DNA TGTGCCAGTAGTTTGTATACGGGTGGAAACACTGAAGCTTTCTTT.

The CDR3 sequence is CASSIFDRGAKNIQYF. The CDR3 coding sequence is TGTGCCAGTAGTATCTTTGACAGGGGGGCCAAAAACATTCAGTACTTC. V gene TRBV19 combines with J gene TRBJ2-4; 9 bases agree with TRBD1. The CDR3 has 16 amino acids. The germline CDR1 and CDR2 sequences are LNHDA and SQIVND (reference sequence). Trimming removed 3 bases from V and 1 base from J; junction bases left unmatched: 4.

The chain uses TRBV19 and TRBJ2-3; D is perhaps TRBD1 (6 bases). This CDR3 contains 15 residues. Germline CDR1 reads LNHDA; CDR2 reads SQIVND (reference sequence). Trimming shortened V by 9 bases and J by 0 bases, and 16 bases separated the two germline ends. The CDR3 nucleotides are TGTGCCAGCCGGACCGGACAGACCAGCACAGATACGCAGTATTTT. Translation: CASRTGQTSTDTQYF. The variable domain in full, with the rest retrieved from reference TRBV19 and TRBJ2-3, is DGGITQSPKYLFRKEGQNVTLSCEQNLNHDAMYWYRQDPGQGLRLIYYSQIVNDFQKGDIAEGYSVSREKKESFPLTVTSAQKNPTAFYLCASRTGQTSTDTQYFGPGTRLTVL.

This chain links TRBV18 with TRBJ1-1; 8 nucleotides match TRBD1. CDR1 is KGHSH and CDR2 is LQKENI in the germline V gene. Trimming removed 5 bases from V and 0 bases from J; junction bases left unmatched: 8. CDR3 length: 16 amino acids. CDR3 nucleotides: TGTGCCAGCTCAACTTTGACAGGGGCTATGAACACTGAAGCTTTCTTT. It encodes CASSTLTGAMNTEAFF.

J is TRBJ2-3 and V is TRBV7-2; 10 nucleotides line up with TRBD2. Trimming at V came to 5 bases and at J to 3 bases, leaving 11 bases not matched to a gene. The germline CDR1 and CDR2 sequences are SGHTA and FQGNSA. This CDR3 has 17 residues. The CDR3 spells CASSNSGRALLTDTQYF. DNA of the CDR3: TGTGCCAGCAGCAACAGCGGGAGGGCCCTCCTTACAGATACGCAGTATTTT. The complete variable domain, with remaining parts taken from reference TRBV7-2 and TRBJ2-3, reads GAGVSQSPSNKVTEKGKDVELRCDPISGHTALYWYRQSLGQGLEFLIYFQGNSAPDKSGLPSDRFSAERTGGSVSTLTIQRTQQEDSAVYLCASSNSGRALLTDTQYFGPGTRLTVL.

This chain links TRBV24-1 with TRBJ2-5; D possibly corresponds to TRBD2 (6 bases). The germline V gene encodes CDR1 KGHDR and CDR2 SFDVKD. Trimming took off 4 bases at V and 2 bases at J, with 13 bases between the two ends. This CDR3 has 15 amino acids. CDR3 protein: CATSDPGLAQETQYF. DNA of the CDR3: TGTGCCACCAGTGACCCGGGACTCGCACAAGAGACCCAGTACTTC.

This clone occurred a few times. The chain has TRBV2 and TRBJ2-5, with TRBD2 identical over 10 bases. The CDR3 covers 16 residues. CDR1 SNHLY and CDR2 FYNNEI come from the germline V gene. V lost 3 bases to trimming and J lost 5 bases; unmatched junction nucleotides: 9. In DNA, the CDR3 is TGTGCCAGCAGTGATTGGAGGCTAGCGGGGGCGGAGACCCAGTACTTC. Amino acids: CASSDWRLAGAETQYF.

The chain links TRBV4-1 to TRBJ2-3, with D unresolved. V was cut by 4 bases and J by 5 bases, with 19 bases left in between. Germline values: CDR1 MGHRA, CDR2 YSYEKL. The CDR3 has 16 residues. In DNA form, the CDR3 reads TGCGCCAGCAGCCTTTCGTCCACTTCACCCATAGATACGCAGTATTTT. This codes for CASSLSSTSPIDTQYF.

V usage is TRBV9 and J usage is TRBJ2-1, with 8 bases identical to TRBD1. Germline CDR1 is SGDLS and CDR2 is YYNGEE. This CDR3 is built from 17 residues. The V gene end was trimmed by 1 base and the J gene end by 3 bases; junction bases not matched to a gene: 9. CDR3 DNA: TGTGCCAGCAGCGTATCCCTCCAGGGGGCTTTCTACAATGAGCAGTTCTTC. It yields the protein CASSVSLQGAFYNEQFF.

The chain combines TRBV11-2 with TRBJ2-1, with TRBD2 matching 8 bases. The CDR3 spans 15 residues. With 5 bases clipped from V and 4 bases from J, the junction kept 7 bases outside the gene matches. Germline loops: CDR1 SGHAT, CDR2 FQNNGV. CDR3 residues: CASSPGGGGYNEQFF. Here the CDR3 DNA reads TGTGCCAGCAGCCCTGGGGGCGGGGGGTACAATGAGCAGTTCTTC.

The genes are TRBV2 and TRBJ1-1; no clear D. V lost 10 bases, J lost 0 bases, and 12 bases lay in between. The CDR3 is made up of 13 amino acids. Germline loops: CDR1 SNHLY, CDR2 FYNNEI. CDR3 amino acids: CATEKFMNTEAFF. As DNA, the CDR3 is TGTGCCACCGAGAAGTTCATGAACACTGAAGCTTTCTTT.

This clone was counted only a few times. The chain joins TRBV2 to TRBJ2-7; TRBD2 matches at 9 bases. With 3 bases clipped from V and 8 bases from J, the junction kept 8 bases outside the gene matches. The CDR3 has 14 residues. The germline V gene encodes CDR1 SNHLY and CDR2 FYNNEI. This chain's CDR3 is CASSEGLAEAKQYF. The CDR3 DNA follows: TGTGCCAGCAGTGAGGGACTAGCAGAGGCCAAGCAGTACTTC.

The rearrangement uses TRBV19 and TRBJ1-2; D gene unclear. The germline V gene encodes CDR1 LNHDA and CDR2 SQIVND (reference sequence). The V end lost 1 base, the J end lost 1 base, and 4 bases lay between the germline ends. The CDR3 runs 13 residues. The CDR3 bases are TGTGCCAGTAGTATAGCCAGTAACTATGGCTACACCTTC. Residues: CASSIASNYGYTF.